This TCR beta chain was sequenced for a study of blood T cell repertoires in COVID-19. At the level of the study: Sites in the United States, Italy and Spain provided acute and convalescent COVID-19 samples. Sample material is recorded as cDNA or gDNA derived from T cells, B-cell-depleted T cells, or PBMCs.

Each participant's cohort was designated according to participant-reported clinical history. The table came from immunoSEQ multiplex PCR; TCRdb's copy has only in-frame clones and leaves some out. This table has 350,000 to 400,000 clones, approximately 93% appearing once. Germline lookup yields CDR1 SGHDT and CDR2 YYEEEE. This CDR3 spans 16 amino acids. V lost 0 bases and J lost 0; bases outside the gene matches: 4. The chain carries TRBV5-6 and TRBJ1-1; 8 nucleotides align to TRBD1. This TCR was sampled from a woman between 35 and 50 years old who had been exposed to COVID-19. What was sequenced was PBMCs or T cells enriched from blood (not recorded which). The CDR3: CASSLGQGPLNTEAFF. The CDR3 DNA sequence: TGTGCCAGCAGCTTGGGACAGGGGCCTTTGAACACTGAAGCTTTCTTT.